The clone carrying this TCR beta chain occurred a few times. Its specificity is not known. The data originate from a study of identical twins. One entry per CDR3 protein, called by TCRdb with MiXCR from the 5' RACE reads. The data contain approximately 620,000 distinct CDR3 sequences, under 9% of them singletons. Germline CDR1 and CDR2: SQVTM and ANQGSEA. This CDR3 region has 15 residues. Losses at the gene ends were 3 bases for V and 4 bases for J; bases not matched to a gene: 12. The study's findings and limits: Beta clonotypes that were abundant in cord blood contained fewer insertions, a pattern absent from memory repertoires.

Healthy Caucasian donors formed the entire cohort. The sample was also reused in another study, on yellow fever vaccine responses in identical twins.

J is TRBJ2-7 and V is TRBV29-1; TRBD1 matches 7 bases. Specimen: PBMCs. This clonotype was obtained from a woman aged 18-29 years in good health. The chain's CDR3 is CSVDTTAGGLYEQYF. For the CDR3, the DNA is TGCAGCGTTGACACTACGGCAGGGGGTCTTTACGAGCAGTACTTC.